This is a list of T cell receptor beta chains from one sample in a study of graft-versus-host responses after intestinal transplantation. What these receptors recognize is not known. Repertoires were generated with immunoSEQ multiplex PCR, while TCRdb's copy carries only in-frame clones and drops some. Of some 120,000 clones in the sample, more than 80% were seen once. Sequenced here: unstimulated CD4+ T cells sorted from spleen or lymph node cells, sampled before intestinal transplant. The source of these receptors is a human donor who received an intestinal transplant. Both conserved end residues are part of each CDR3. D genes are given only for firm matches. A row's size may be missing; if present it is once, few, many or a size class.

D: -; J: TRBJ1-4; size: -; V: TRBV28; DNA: TGTGCCAGCAGGGGTAATGGTAATGAAAAACTGTTTTTT; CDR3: CASRGNGNEKLFF
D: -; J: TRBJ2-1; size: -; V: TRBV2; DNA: TGTGCCAGCAGTGAAGCGCGGCTTACTCAGTTCTTC; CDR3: CASSEARLTQFF
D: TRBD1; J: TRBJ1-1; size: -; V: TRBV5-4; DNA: TGTGCCAGCAGCTTCCAGGGGGCGCGAGCTGAAGCTTTCTTT; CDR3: CASSFQGARAEAFF
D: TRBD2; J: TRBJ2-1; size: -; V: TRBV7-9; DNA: TGTGCCAGCAGGGGGGGGGATGAGCAGTTCTTC; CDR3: CASRGGDEQFF
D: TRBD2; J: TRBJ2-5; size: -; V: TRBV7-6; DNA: TGTGCCAGCAGCTTGTTAGCGGGGGGGCCAGAGACCCAGTACTTC; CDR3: CASSLLAGGPETQYF
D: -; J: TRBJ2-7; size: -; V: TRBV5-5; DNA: TGTGCCAGCAGCTTGGTTGTTTACGGAACCTACGAGCAGTACTTC; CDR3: CASSLVVYGTYEQYF
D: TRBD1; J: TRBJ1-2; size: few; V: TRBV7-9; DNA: TGTGCCAGCAGCCGGGGACAGGGACCCTATGGCTACACCTTC; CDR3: CASSRGQGPYGYTF
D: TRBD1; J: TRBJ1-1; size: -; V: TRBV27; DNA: TGTGCCAGCAGTTTCCGTACCGGGACAGGGTATCCCACTGAAGCTTTCTTT; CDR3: CASSFRTGTGYPTEAFF
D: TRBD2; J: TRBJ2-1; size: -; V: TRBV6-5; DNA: TGTGCCAGCAGCACCCGGGGGGATGAGCAGTTCTTC; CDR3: CASSTRGDEQFF
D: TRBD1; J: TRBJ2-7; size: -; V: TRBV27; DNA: TGTGCCAGCAGTGCACACAGGGGGAACGAGCAGTACTTC; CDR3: CASSAHRGNEQYF
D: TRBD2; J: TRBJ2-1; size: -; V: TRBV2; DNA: TGTGCCAGCAGTTTCAAGCGGGGGGGCAATGAGCAGTTCTTC; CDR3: CASSFKRGGNEQFF
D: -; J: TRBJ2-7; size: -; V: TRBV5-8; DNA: TGTGCCAGCAGCACAACAAGTTTCCTCGCCGTTTACTACGAGCAGTACTTC; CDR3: CASSTTSFLAVYYEQYF
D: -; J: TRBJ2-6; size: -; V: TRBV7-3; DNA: TGTGCCAGTCAAAGCTCTGGGGCCAACGTCCTGACTTTC; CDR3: CASQSSGANVLTF
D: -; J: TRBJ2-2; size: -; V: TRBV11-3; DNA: TGTGCCAGCAGCTACGGCGTGGCTGGGGAGCTGTTTTTT; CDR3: CASSYGVAGELFF
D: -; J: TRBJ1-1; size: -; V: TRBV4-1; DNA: TGCGCCAGCACCCTGGGGGAGGGGTTCCCTGAAGCTTTCTTT; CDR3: CASTLGEGFPEAFF
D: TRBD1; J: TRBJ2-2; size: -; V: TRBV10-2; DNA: TGCGCCAGCCGCTGGACAGGGCTCACCGGGGAGCTGTTTTTT; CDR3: CASRWTGLTGELFF
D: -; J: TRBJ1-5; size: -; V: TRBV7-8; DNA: TGTGCCAGCAGCTTAGCGAGGTCTAGCAATCAGCCCCAGCATTTT; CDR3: CASSLARSSNQPQHF
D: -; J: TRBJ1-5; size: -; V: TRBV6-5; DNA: TGTGCCAGCAGAAAAGGGGCAGTAAGCAATCAGCCCCAGCATTTT; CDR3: CASRKGAVSNQPQHF
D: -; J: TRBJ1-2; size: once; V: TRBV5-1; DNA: TGCGCCAGCAGCTTGCTCCAACACCGGGGGGCTGGGGGCTATGGCTACACCTTC; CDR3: CASSLLQHRGAGGYGYTF
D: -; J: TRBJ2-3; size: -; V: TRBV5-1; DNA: TGCGCCAGCAGGGCCCGCGGGGATGGAGATACGCAGTATTTT; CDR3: CASRARGDGDTQYF